This TCR beta chain was documented in a study of cytomegalovirus exposure and HLA in healthy donors. Points from the study as a whole: Earlier results showed most TCR beta V segments being productive about 87% or about 30% of the time. Prediction of most subjects' HLA-A and HLA-B alleles by TCR beta sequences was reportedly accurate.

Vbeta (60) and Jbeta (13) primers were used in the PCR. Using immunoSEQ multiplex PCR, the repertoire was profiled, and TCRdb retains in-frame clones only, with some absent. The table has around 63,000 clones, 65% to 85% seen once. The ends lost 6 bases at V and 4 bases at J; junction bases unmatched: 5. This CDR3 is built from 15 residues. Germline CDR1 is SGHTA and CDR2 is FQGNSA. Of note for this clone: Its antigen is unidentified.

Specimen: PBMCs. The chain links TRBV7-2 to TRBJ2-5; 13 nucleotides match TRBD2. This TCR was recovered from a woman in her 30s in good health and CMV-seronegative. The CDR3: CASRGLAGPGETQYF. The CDR3 nucleotides are TGTGCCAGCAGGGGACTAGCGGGACCAGGAGAGACCCAGTACTTC.